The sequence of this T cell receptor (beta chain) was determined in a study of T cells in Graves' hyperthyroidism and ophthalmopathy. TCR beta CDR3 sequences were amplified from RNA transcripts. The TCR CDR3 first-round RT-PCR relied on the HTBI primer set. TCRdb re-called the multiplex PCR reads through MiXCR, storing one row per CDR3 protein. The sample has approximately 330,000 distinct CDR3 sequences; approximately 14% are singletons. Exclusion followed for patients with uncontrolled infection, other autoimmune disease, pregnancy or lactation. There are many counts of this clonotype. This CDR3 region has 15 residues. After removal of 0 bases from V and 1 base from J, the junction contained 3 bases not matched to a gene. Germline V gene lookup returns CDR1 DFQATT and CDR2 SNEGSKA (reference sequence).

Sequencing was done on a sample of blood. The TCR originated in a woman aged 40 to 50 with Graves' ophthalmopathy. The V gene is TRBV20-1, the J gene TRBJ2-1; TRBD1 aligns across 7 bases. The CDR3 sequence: CSAREGGTSYNEQFF. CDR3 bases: TGCAGTGCTAGAGAAGGGGGCACATCCTACAATGAGCAGTTCTTC.